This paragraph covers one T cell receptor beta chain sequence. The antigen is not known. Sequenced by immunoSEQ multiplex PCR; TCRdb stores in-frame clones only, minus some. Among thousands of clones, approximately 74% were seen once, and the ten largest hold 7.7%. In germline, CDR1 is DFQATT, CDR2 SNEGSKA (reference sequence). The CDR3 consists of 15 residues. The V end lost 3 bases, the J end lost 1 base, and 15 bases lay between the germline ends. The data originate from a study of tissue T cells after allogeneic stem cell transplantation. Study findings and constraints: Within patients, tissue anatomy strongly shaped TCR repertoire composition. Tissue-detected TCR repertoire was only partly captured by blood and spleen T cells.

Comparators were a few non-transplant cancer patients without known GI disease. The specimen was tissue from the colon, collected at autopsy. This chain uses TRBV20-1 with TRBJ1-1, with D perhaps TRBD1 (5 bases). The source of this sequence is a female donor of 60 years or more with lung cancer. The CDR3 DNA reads TGCAGTGCTAGTAGATTGGGACGTTGGAACACTGAAGCTTTCTTT. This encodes CSASRLGRWNTEAFF.